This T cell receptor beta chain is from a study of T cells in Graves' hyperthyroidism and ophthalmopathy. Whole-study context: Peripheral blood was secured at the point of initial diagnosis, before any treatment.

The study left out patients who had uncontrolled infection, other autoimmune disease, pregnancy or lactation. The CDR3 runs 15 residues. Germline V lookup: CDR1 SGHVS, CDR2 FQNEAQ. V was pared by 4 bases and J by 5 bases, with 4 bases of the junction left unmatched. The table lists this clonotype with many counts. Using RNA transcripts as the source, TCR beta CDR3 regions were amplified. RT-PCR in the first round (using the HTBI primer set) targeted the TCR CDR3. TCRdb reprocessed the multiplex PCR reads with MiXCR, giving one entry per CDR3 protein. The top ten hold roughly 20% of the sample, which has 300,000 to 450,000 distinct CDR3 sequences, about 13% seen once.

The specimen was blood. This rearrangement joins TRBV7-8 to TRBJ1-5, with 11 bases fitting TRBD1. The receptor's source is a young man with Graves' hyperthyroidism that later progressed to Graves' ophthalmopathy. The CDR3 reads CASSWGQGVDQPQHF. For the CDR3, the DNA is TGTGCCAGCAGCTGGGGACAGGGGGTCGATCAGCCCCAGCATTTT.